Sequencing of this TCR beta chain was carried out in a study of T cells in Graves' hyperthyroidism and ophthalmopathy. Study observations and caveats: Ophthalmopathy, which appeared later, was predicted by the model a median roughly 6.6 months before onset. Ophthalmopathy was distinguished from stable hyperthyroidism by 13 V-J signatures.

What was amplified from RNA transcripts were TCR beta CDR3 regions. The TCR CDR3 was amplified in a first-round RT-PCR using the HTBI primer set. TCRdb reprocessed the multiplex PCR reads via MiXCR and lists one record per CDR3 protein. The sample lists some 600,000 distinct CDR3 sequences, over 11% seen once, with more than 5% in the top ten. Each diagnosis was grounded in clinical symptoms, serum thyroxine and TRAb, thyroid ultrasound, and orbital computed tomography. Ahead of any ophthalmopathy symptoms, the blood sample was obtained at the first diagnosis of hyperthyroidism. Concerning this clonotype: Its antigen remains unidentified.

The germline V and J ends were trimmed by 3 bases and 5 bases, with 9 bases remaining between them. CDR1 and CDR2 (germline): SGHTA, FQGNSA. The CDR3 spans 13 residues. The chain carries TRBV7-2 and TRBJ2-3; D not resolved. The receptor was derived from a woman in her 30s with Graves' hyperthyroidism that later progressed to Graves' ophthalmopathy. Sequences were obtained from blood. The CDR3 nucleotides read TGTGCCAGCAGCTTGGGAATGGGAGATACGCAGTATTTT. Residues: CASSLGMGDTQYF.